The 21 T cell receptor beta chains below all came from one sample that was sequenced in a study of glioma-infiltrating T cells. The iRepertoire nested amplicon-rescue multiplex PCR amplified TCR alpha and beta CDR3s from RNA. Using its own MiXCR run on the multiplex PCR reads, TCRdb lists one record per CDR3 protein. The data hold about 110,000 distinct CDR3 sequences, with 20% to 25% observed a single time. The sample comprised glioma tissue, nonneoplastic brain tissue, or PBMCs (not recorded which). These receptors all come from a human donor with low-grade glioma or glioblastoma, undergoing nonglioma brain surgery, or in good health (not recorded which).

This clonotype was seen only once. This clone may be a read error of a much larger clone one base away. V gene TRBV7-2 combines with J gene TRBJ2-7, with 7 bases identical to TRBD2. This CDR3 spans 17 amino acids. CDR1 and CDR2 (germline): SGHTA, FQGNSA. The CDR3: CASSLKRPSGKTYQQYF. In DNA form, the CDR3 reads TGTGCCAGCAGCTTAAAAAGGCCGAGCGGGAAGACCTACCAGCAGTACTTC.

A few counts support this clonotype. The chain uses TRBV29-1 and TRBJ1-6, with TRBD1 matching 10 bases. Germline CDR1 SQVTM, CDR2 ANQGSEA. This CDR3 region has 15 residues. Trimming took 6 bases from V and 5 from J; bases not matched to a gene: 7. DNA of the CDR3: TGCAGCGTCCCCGACAGGGGGCGGGATAATTCACCCCTCCACTTT. This sequence encodes CSVPDRGRDNSPLHF.

About this clonotype itself: Since a much larger clone is just one base distant, this may be a read error. The chain recombines TRBV7-9 with TRBJ2-3, with TRBD1 matching over 7 bases. The CDR3 totals 14 residues. Germline values: CDR1 SEHNR, CDR2 FQNEAQ (reference sequence). CDR3 residues: CVSRAGTGTDTQYF. CDR3 nucleotide sequence: TGTGTCAGCAGAGCAGGGACAGGCACAGATACGCAGTATTTT.

This clonotype was observed many times. The V and J genes are TRBV4-3 and TRBJ2-1; D may correspond to TRBD1 or TRBD2 (5 bases each). The V end lost 4 bases, the J end lost 0 bases, and 13 bases lay between the germline ends. The CDR3 spans 16 residues. Germline values: CDR1 LGHNA, CDR2 YSLEER. The CDR3 loop reads CASSPTGQVSYNEQFF. CDR3 DNA sequence: TGCGCCAGCAGCCCAACGGGGCAAGTCTCCTACAATGAGCAGTTCTTC.

Notes on this clonotype: A clone one base away is much larger, so this may be a read error. V and J are TRBV16 and TRBJ2-7; D uncertain. This CDR3 has 13 amino acids. Germline-derived CDR1 and CDR2 are KGHSY and FQNENV. In DNA, the CDR3 is TGTGCCAACAGCCCTTCCCCCGCCTACGAGCAGTACTTC. Translated, it gives CANSPSPAYEQYF.

This clonotype was observed many times. The chain couples TRBV20-1 to TRBJ2-7; maybe TRBD1 (6 bases). CDR3 length equals 13 residues. Germline V gives CDR1 DFQATT, CDR2 SNEGSKA (reference sequence). Trimming shortened V by 7 bases and J by 4 bases, and 17 bases separated the two germline ends. The CDR3 DNA sequence: TGCAGTGTCCCTGGACAGCGATCTTACGAGCAGTACTTC. Its protein is CSVPGQRSYEQYF.

This clonotype was seen repeatedly, ten times or more. The chain carries TRBV5-6 and TRBJ1-1, with 8 bases that match TRBD1. The CDR3 length is 15 residues. Germline CDR1 reads SGHDT; CDR2 reads YYEEEE. With 1 base clipped from V and 2 bases from J, the junction kept 4 bases outside the gene matches. CDR3 bases: TGTGCCAGCAGCTTGCAGGGGGCGCCCAACACTGAAGCTTTCTTT. Translated, it gives CASSLQGAPNTEAFF.

The rearrangement uses TRBV6-1 and TRBJ2-3; no clear D gene. Germline V lookup: CDR1 MNHNS, CDR2 SASEGT. There are 13 residues in the CDR3. V lost 5 bases to trimming and J lost 5 bases, with 11 bases between them. The CDR3 DNA follows: TGTGCCAGCAGTAGCGTTCCCAGAGATACGCAGTATTTT. Translated: CASSSVPRDTQYF.

The gene calls are TRBV5-4 and TRBJ1-4; TRBD1 is a possible D gene (6 bases). V was cut by 3 bases and J by 0 bases, with 15 bases left in between. CDR1 is SGHNT and CDR2 is YYREEE in the germline V gene (reference sequence). This CDR3 has 17 residues. This CDR3 is CASSSGQGLPTNEKLFF. DNA of the CDR3: TGTGCCAGCAGCTCAGGGCAGGGGTTACCAACTAATGAAAAACTGTTTTTT.

In this sample, this clonotype turned up many times. The V and J genes are TRBV7-9 and TRBJ2-7; 7 nucleotides align to TRBD1. Trimming at V came to 3 bases and at J to 7 bases, leaving 3 bases not matched to a gene. The CDR3 has 12 amino acids. Germline CDR1 reads SEHNR; CDR2 reads FQNEAQ (reference sequence). The CDR3 DNA follows: TGTGCCAGCAGCTTGGGACAGCAAGAGCAGTACTTC. Its protein product is CASSLGQQEQYF.

This clonotype was seen only a few times. The chain recombines TRBV5-1 with TRBJ2-1; D gene unclear. Germline CDR1 SGHRS, CDR2 YFSETQ. V was cut by 0 bases and J by 2 bases, with 3 bases left in between. The CDR3 is made up of 13 amino acids. As DNA, the CDR3 is TGCGCCAGCAGCTTGGAGACCTACAATGAGCAGTTCTTC. Amino acids: CASSLETYNEQFF.

This chain joins TRBV7-3 and TRBJ2-3; D uncertain. Germline CDR1 SGHTA, CDR2 FQGTGA. V was clipped by 8 bases and J by 0 bases, with 9 bases between them. The CDR3 covers 13 residues. CDR3 in amino acids: CASGPKSTDTQYF. In nucleotides, the CDR3 is TGTGCCAGCGGCCCCAAAAGCACAGATACGCAGTATTTT.

The chain's CDR3 is CASSPPGGEGYTF. CDR3 bases: TGTGCCAGCAGTCCGCCGGGGGGGGAAGGCTACACCTTC. V is TRBV6-6 and J is TRBJ1-2, with a weak D call TRBD1 (5 bases). V gave up 5 bases and J gave up 8 bases, with 15 bases separating them. CDR1 is MNHNY, CDR2 SVGAGI, per germline (reference sequence). This CDR3 region has 13 residues.

The sample holds many counts of this clonotype. The V gene is TRBV27, the J gene TRBJ1-1; TRBD1 aligns across 7 bases. This CDR3 spans 17 amino acids. Germline V gives CDR1 MNHEY, CDR2 SMNVEV (reference sequence). J lost 3 bases, V lost 5 bases, and 15 bases had no gene match. CDR3 sequence reads: CASSPITSGGAYTEAFF. CDR3 in DNA: TGTGCCAGCAGTCCTATTACCTCAGGGGGGGCGTACACTGAAGCTTTCTTT.

This clonotype showed up many times. This chain joins TRBV5-4 and TRBJ2-1; D perhaps matches TRBD1 (5 bases). The CDR3 covers 14 residues. Trimming pared 0 bases from V and 6 bases from J, leaving 10 bases between. CDR1 SGHNT and CDR2 YYREEE come from the germline V gene (reference sequence). The CDR3 sequence is CASSLDQGPNEQFF. CDR3 nucleotides: TGTGCCAGCAGCTTGGACCAGGGTCCCAATGAGCAGTTCTTC.

This clonotype was seen at least ten times. The rearrangement links TRBV24-1 to TRBJ2-1; 7 bases map to TRBD2. Germline V gene data show CDR1 as KGHDR and CDR2 as SFDVKD. The J segment lost 1 base and the V segment lost 5 bases, leaving 4 bases of the junction unmatched. CDR3 length: 15 residues. The CDR3 region has the DNA TGTGCCACCAGTGCAAGGACTAGGTCCTACAATGAGCAGTTCTTC. The encoded protein is CATSARTRSYNEQFF.

This clonotype was seen ten or more times. The chain joins TRBV7-2 to TRBJ2-1, with D unresolved. Between the trimmed V and J ends, which lost 3 bases and 6 bases, there was a span of 9 bases. The CDR3 extends over 13 amino acids. Per the germline V gene, CDR1 is SGHTA and CDR2 is FQGNSA. This CDR3 reads CASSLGRSNEQFF. In DNA form, the CDR3 reads TGTGCCAGCAGCTTGGGAAGAAGCAATGAGCAGTTCTTC.

A few counts support this clonotype. A much larger clone sits a single nucleotide away, making a read error possible. V gene TRBV5-1 combines with J gene TRBJ2-7; D is unclear. This CDR3 region has 11 residues. The V gene's germline CDR1 is SGHRS and CDR2 YFSETQ. The CDR3 loop is CASGLAYEQYF. Here the CDR3 DNA reads TGCGCCAGCGGCTTGGCCTACGAGCAGTACTTC.

This clonotype has a count of ten or more. The CDR3 spells CASSFNRDGNNEQFF. CDR3 bases: TGTGCCAGCAGCTTTAATCGGGACGGGAACAATGAGCAGTTCTTC. J is TRBJ2-1 and V is TRBV7-6; possibly TRBD1 or TRBD2 for D (5 bases each). V lost 3 bases to trimming and J lost 5 bases, with 14 bases between them. Germline CDR1 reads SGHVS; CDR2 reads FNYEAQ. The CDR3 has 15 residues.

This rearrangement joins TRBV19 to TRBJ2-7, with 7 nucleotides matching TRBD2. J lost 7 bases, V lost 6 bases, and 6 bases had no gene match. Per the germline V gene, CDR1 is LNHDA and CDR2 is SQIVND (reference sequence). The CDR3 is made up of 12 amino acids. The DNA of the CDR3 is TGTGCCAGTAGCGCTGGACTAGTGGAGCAGTACTTC. Protein: CASSAGLVEQYF.

This clonotype appeared many times. The rearrangement links TRBV27 to TRBJ2-7; 8 bases fit TRBD2. Germline V gene sequence: CDR1 MNHEY, CDR2 SMNVEV (reference sequence). This CDR3 region has 15 residues. V lost 4 bases and J lost 5; bases outside the gene matches: 10. This CDR3 is CASSSPPAGADEQYF. Here the CDR3 DNA reads TGTGCCAGCAGTTCCCCCCCAGCGGGGGCCGACGAGCAGTACTTC.